Listed here are 17 T cell receptor beta chains from one sample, sequenced in a study of memory CD4+ T cells and cytomegalovirus serostatus. Clones were read by immunoSEQ multiplex PCR, and TCRdb kept only the in-frame ones, dropping some. The data show about 41,000 clones, with 76% seen just once and roughly 6.7% held by the top ten. The sort gate was single viable CD3+CD4+CD8-CD45RO+ cells for memory CD4+ T cells. The sequenced sample consisted of memory CD4+ T cells from blood. These TCRs come from an adult in good health and CMV-seronegative.

The V and J genes are TRBV7-9 and TRBJ2-1; D might be TRBD1 or TRBD2, each matching 5 bases. The V gene lost 3 bases and the J gene lost 6 bases, with 12 bases spanning the gap. Per the germline V gene, CDR1 is SEHNR and CDR2 is FQNEAQ (reference sequence). This CDR3 is built from 14 residues. CDR3 coding DNA: TGTGCCAGCAGCTTTAGAGGGGAAGCCAATGAGCAGTTCTTC. It yields the protein CASSFRGEANEQFF.

V is TRBV5-1 and J is TRBJ2-7, with D unresolved. The CDR3 extends over 15 amino acids. Germline values: CDR1 SGHRS, CDR2 YFSETQ. The ends were cut back, 4 bases at V and 3 bases at J, with 17 bases in the middle. CDR3 nucleotides: TGCGCCAGCAGCCTGGTCTGGGCTTCAAACTACGAGCAGTACTTC. Residues: CASSLVWASNYEQYF.

This clone was seen a few times. The rearrangement uses TRBV28 and TRBJ2-7; 7 bases match TRBD1. The CDR3 extends over 16 amino acids. CDR1 is MDHEN and CDR2 is SYDVKM in the germline V gene. Trimming took 4 bases from V and 3 from J; bases not matched to a gene: 12. The chain's CDR3 is CASSSTSDRTYYEQYF. As DNA, the CDR3 is TGTGCCAGCAGTTCGACCTCGGACAGGACCTACTACGAGCAGTACTTC.

The gene calls are TRBV7-3 and TRBJ1-2, with 8 bases matching TRBD1. V shed 5 bases and J 4 bases; nucleotides not matched to a gene: 3. Germline lookup yields CDR1 SGHTA and CDR2 FQGTGA. The CDR3 has 13 amino acids. CDR3 bases: TGTGCCAGCAGCGCCGGACAGGGCTATGGCTACACCTTC. Protein: CASSAGQGYGYTF.

The J gene is TRBJ1-1, the V gene TRBV2; TRBD1 might be the D (6 bases). V lost 6 bases, J lost 2 bases, and 16 bases lay in between. This CDR3 is 15 amino acids long. Germline CDR1 SNHLY, CDR2 FYNNEI. CDR3 sequence: CASSYHTGSNTEAFF. The CDR3 coding sequence is TGTGCCAGCAGCTACCATACAGGGTCTAACACTGAAGCTTTCTTT. The full variable domain, its missing parts supplied by reference TRBV2 and TRBJ1-1, is EPEVTQTPSHQVTQMGQEVILRCVPISNHLYFYWYRQILGQKVEFLVSFYNNEISEKSEIFDDQFSVERPDGSNFTLKIRSTKLEDSAMYFCASSYHTGSNTEAFFGQGTRLTVV.

V gene TRBV29-1 combines with J gene TRBJ1-3; D is undetermined. The CDR3 covers 12 residues. V was trimmed by 6 bases and J by 0 bases, leaving 6 bases between them. Germline V gene lookup returns CDR1 SQVTM and CDR2 ANQGSEA. The CDR3: CSVQSSGNTIYF. CDR3 DNA sequence: TGCAGCGTGCAAAGCTCTGGAAACACCATATATTTT.

This sequence joins TRBV30 and TRBJ1-2; D remains ambiguous. V lost 7 bases to trimming and J lost 1 base, with 19 bases between them. From germline, CDR1 is GTSNPN and CDR2 SVGIG (reference sequence). This CDR3 has 15 amino acids. The CDR3 DNA reads TGTGCCTCCCTAAAAAGCGGCAGCAATAACTATGGCTACACCTTC. Translated: CASLKSGSNNYGYTF.

The chain joins TRBV19 to TRBJ1-5; 10 bases align to TRBD1. The CDR3 has 17 residues. Trimming cost V 0 bases and J 10 bases; bases outside gene matches: 12. Germline V gives CDR1 LNHDA, CDR2 SQIVND (reference sequence). As DNA, the CDR3 is TGTGCCAGTAGTATAGATTTCCGGACAGGGGGAGATGGACCCCAGCATTTT. Translated: CASSIDFRTGGDGPQHF.

The V call is TRBV9, the J call TRBJ1-2; 8 nucleotides match TRBD1. Germline CDR1 SGDLS, CDR2 YYNGEE. This CDR3 is 16 amino acids long. With 2 bases clipped from V and 0 bases from J, the junction kept 6 bases outside the gene matches. The CDR3 here is CASSVGQVLSNYGYTF. The CDR3 DNA reads TGTGCCAGCAGCGTGGGACAGGTCCTTTCTAACTATGGCTACACCTTC. The whole variable domain, remainder taken from reference TRBV9 and TRBJ1-2, is DSGVTQTPKHLITATGQRVTLRCSPRSGDLSVYWYQQSLDQGLQFLIQYYNGEERAKGNILERFSAQQFPDLHSELNLSSLELGDSALYFCASSVGQVLSNYGYTFGSGTRLTVV.

The V gene is TRBV7-2, the J gene TRBJ2-7, with D perhaps being TRBD1 or TRBD2 (6 bases each). Germline V gene data show CDR1 as SGHTA and CDR2 as FQGNSA. V was pared by 7 bases and J by 6 bases, with 22 bases between. The CDR3 is made up of 15 amino acids. In DNA, the CDR3 is TGTGCCAGCACCGGACTTGGGGGGCTTCGGTGCGAGCAGTACTTC. Residues: CASTGLGGLRCEQYF. Looking up the rest from reference TRBV7-2 and TRBJ2-7 gives the full variable domain: GAGVSQSPSNKVTEKGKDVELRCDPISGHTALYWYRQSLGQGLEFLIYFQGNSAPDKSGLPSDRFSAERTGGSVSTLTIQRTQQEDSAVYLCASTGLGGLRCEQYFGPGTRLTVT.

The chain links TRBV7-9 to TRBJ2-4; the D gene is possibly TRBD1 (6 bases). The germline V and J ends were trimmed by 5 bases and 10 bases, with 12 bases remaining between them. This CDR3 spans 12 amino acids. Per the germline V gene, CDR1 is SEHNR and CDR2 is FQNEAQ (reference sequence). In nucleotides, the CDR3 is TGTGCCAGCAGCCGTGACCAGGGGATTCAGTACTTC. This encodes CASSRDQGIQYF.

V is TRBV15 and J is TRBJ2-7; D may be TRBD2 (6 bases). The V gene lost 2 bases and the J gene lost 9 bases, with 14 bases spanning the gap. Germline V gives CDR1 LNHNV, CDR2 YYDKDF (reference sequence). CDR3 size: 13 residues. The CDR3: CATSRLGTLGQYF. The CDR3 DNA reads as TGTGCCACCAGCAGATTGGGGACTCTTGGGCAGTACTTC.

This chain uses TRBV2 with TRBJ1-2; D gene uncertain. CDR1 is SNHLY, CDR2 FYNNEI, per germline. V was shortened by 2 bases and J by 0 bases, with 7 bases between the two germline ends. The CDR3 runs to 14 residues. The CDR3 DNA reads TGTGCCAGCAGTGAACAGAGAGCTAACTATGGCTACACCTTC. Translated, it gives CASSEQRANYGYTF.

V and J are TRBV27 and TRBJ2-5; 11 bases fit TRBD2. CDR3 length equals 18 residues. Unmatched junction bases numbered 12, after V lost 5 bases and J lost 1 base. Germline CDR1 is MNHEY and CDR2 is SMNVEV (reference sequence). CDR3 bases: TGTGCCAGCAGTCAGGGAGGTCTAGCGGGAGGTCTCCAAGAGACCCAGTACTTC. This sequence encodes CASSQGGLAGGLQETQYF.

The chain couples TRBV18 to TRBJ2-3, with D possibly TRBD1 on 5 matching bases. The ends were cut back, 2 bases at V and 6 bases at J, with 9 bases in the middle. There are 13 residues in the CDR3. The V gene's germline CDR1 is KGHSH and CDR2 LQKENI. The CDR3 nucleotides are TGTGCCAGCTCACCAGTTTCAGGGGATACGCAGTATTTT. Translation gives CASSPVSGDTQYF.

The chain is built from TRBV19 and TRBJ1-1, with TRBD1 matching 8 bases. The CDR3 consists of 14 residues. The junction had 5 bases not matched to a gene; V was cut back by 7 bases and J by 1 base. Per germline, CDR1 LNHDA and CDR2 SQIVND (reference sequence). CDR3 amino acids: CASKGQAANTEAFF. The CDR3 region has the DNA TGTGCCAGTAAGGGACAGGCCGCGAACACTGAAGCTTTCTTT.

This chain joins TRBV27 and TRBJ2-5, with D possibly being TRBD1 (6 bases). Germline CDR1 is MNHEY and CDR2 is SMNVEV (reference sequence). The CDR3 is 16 residues long. V dropped 5 bases and J dropped 2 bases, with 18 bases sitting between them. CDR3 bases: TGTGCCAGCAGTCCCAGGGGCTTGCGGCTACAAGAGACCCAGTACTTC. Amino acid sequence: CASSPRGLRLQETQYF.